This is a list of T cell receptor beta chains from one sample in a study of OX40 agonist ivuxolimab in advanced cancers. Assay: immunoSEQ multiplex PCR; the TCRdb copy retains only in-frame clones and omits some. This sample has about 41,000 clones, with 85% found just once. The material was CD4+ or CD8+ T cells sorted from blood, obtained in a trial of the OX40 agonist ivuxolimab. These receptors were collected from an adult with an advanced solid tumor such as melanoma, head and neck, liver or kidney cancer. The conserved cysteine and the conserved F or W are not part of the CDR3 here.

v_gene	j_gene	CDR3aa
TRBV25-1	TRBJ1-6	ASYSGSPFSPLH
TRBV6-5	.	ASSYGTGPYEQY
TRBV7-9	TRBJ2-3	ASSLIAGDTQY
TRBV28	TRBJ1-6	AWERDRNSPLH
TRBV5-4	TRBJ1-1	ASSLVRDTEAF
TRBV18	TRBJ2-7	ASSLSAYEQY
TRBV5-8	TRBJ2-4	ASSSPREGALAKNIQY
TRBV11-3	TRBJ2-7	ASSLPSGPYEQY
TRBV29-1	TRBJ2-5	SVLRPEKTQY
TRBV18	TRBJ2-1	ASSPPTDQQF
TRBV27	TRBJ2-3	ASTAGQNTDTQY
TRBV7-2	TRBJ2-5	ASSFRGGKETQY
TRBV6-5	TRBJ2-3	ASRLGDRPDTQY
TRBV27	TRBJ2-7	ASSLLRRGGTTYEQY
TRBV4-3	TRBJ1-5	ASSQDGREDQPQH
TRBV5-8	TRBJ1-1	ASSVRQGRAEAF
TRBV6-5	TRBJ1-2	ASSYSPRQGSYGYT
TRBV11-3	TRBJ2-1	ASSLNNEQF
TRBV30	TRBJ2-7	AWSDFLWELSYEQY
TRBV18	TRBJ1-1	ASSTTGSNTEAF
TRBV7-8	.	ASMAGTETYEQY
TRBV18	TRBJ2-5	ASSPPTGAHQETQY
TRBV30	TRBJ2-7	AWGQTSWEQY
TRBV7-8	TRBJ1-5	ASRGTGWQPQH
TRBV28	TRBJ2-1	ASSSGVHGQF
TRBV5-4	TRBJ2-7	ASSPDLNSYEQY
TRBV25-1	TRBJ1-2	ASSSWDRDGYT
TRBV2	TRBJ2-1	ASSGGLYNEQF
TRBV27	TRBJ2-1	ASSLRGLDGEQF
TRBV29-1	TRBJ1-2	SVELQGNYGYT
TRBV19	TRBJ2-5	ASSIQSGGPEGTQY
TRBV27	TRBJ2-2	ASSSGAGGELF
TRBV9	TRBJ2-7	ASSPAGRDSYEQY
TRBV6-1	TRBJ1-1	ASRWTGGTGTEAF
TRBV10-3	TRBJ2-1	AISESVAGAGNEQF
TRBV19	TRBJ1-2	ASKTGGNYGYT
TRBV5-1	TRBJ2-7	ASRSVVSSTHEQY
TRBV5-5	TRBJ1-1	ASSLAYDSRTEAF
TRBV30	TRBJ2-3	AWSVILAGVSTQY
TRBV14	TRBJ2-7	ASSHSYEQY
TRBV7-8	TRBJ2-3	ASSLYSPTQY
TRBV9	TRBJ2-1	ASSSRLAAYNEQF
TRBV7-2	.	ASRPGTSTYEQY
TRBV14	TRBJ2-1	ASSLLGTASNEQF
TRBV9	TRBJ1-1	ASSVRWEGAAEAF
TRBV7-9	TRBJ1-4	ASSLRSEKLF
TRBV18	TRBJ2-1	ASSPLGGEQF
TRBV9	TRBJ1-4	ASSGRTGGVNEKLF
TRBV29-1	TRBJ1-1	SVTSGNTEAF
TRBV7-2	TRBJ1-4	ASNLGVTGDEKLF
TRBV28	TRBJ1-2	ASRGTGLYGYT
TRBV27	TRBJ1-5	ASSFSGGQPQH